This entry lists 19 T cell receptor beta chains sequenced from one sample in a study of OX40 agonist ivuxolimab in advanced cancers. Assay: immunoSEQ multiplex PCR; the TCRdb copy retains only in-frame clones and omits some. Of some 70,000 clones in the sample, 85% were seen once. The source was CD4+ or CD8+ T cells sorted from blood, collected in a trial of the OX40 agonist ivuxolimab. These receptors came from an adult with an advanced solid tumor such as melanoma, head and neck, liver or kidney cancer.

The chain employs TRBV7-3 and TRBJ2-1; D is unresolved. CDR3 length equals 13 residues. V lost 4 bases, J lost 4 bases, and 8 bases lay in between. Germline-derived CDR1 and CDR2 are SGHTA and FQGTGA. The CDR3 is CASSSSLYNEQFF. CDR3 sequence (DNA): TGTGCCAGCAGCTCCAGCCTTTACAATGAGCAGTTCTTC.

This clone was seen a few times. The rearrangement joins TRBV27 to TRBJ2-5, with unresolved D. V dropped 4 bases and J dropped 1 base, with 13 bases sitting between them. In germline, CDR1 is MNHEY, CDR2 SMNVEV (reference sequence). This CDR3 contains 15 residues. The CDR3 spells CASSSLSRSQETQYF. CDR3 DNA sequence: TGTGCCAGCAGTTCCCTAAGTAGGTCCCAAGAGACCCAGTACTTC.

The rearrangement links TRBV6-4 to TRBJ2-6, with D maybe TRBD1 (6 bases). The V gene's germline CDR1 is MRHNA and CDR2 SNTAGT. Trimming took off 8 bases at V and 0 bases at J, with 8 bases between the two ends. CDR3 size: 14 residues. CDR3 coding DNA: TGTGCCAGCCGGACAGACTCTGGGGCCAACGTCCTGACTTTC. It yields the protein CASRTDSGANVLTF.

This chain connects TRBV19 to TRBJ1-2; 8 positions match TRBD1. V was clipped by 7 bases and J by 4 bases; unmatched bases: 5. Germline CDR1 and CDR2: LNHDA and SQIVND (reference sequence). The CDR3 sequence is 13 residues long. In DNA form, the CDR3 reads TGTGCCAGTAAGGCTGACAGGGGCTATGGCTACACCTTC. This translates into CASKADRGYGYTF.

The chain combines TRBV30 with TRBJ1-2, with 7 bases identical to TRBD1. Germline loops: CDR1 GTSNPN, CDR2 SVGIG (reference sequence). The CDR3 length is 11 residues. The V and J ends lost 3 bases and 5 bases, in that order; junction bases with no gene match: 0. CDR3 DNA sequence: TGTGCCTGGAGGGGACAGTATGGCTACACCTTC. It is translated as CAWRGQYGYTF.

V gene TRBV5-6 combines with J gene TRBJ2-1, with 12 bases aligning to TRBD2. The CDR3 is made up of 16 amino acids. Per the germline V gene, CDR1 is SGHDT and CDR2 is YYEEEE. The ends lost 3 bases at V and 7 bases at J; junction bases unmatched: 8. CDR3 protein: CASSSGLAGNTNEQFF. CDR3 nucleotides: TGTGCCAGCAGCTCCGGACTAGCGGGAAATACAAATGAGCAGTTCTTC.

The chain has TRBV5-6 and TRBJ2-7; no clear D. In germline, CDR1 is SGHDT, CDR2 YYEEEE. Trimming took off 1 base at V and 0 bases at J, with 8 bases between the two ends. The CDR3 runs 14 residues. The CDR3 DNA reads as TGTGCCAGCAGCTTGTACGGCAACTCCTACGAGCAGTACTTC. This encodes CASSLYGNSYEQYF.

The rearrangement uses TRBV2 and TRBJ2-7; 9 positions agree with TRBD2. V was clipped by 4 bases and J by 3 bases; unmatched bases: 16. The CDR3 has 18 residues. In germline, CDR1 is SNHLY, CDR2 FYNNEI. The CDR3 loop is CASSGEGLAGRPFYEQYF. The CDR3 nucleotides are TGTGCCAGCAGTGGGGAAGGGCTAGCGGGGCGCCCCTTCTACGAGCAGTACTTC.

Only one count was recorded for this clone. The chain couples TRBV6-5 to TRBJ2-7, with TRBD1 matching over 7 bases. The CDR3 runs 14 residues. Germline assignment: CDR1 MNHEY and CDR2 SVGAGI. V lost 6 bases to trimming and J lost 4 bases; unmatched junction nucleotides: 9. The CDR3: CASRTTGTEYEQYV. In nucleotides, the CDR3 is TGTGCCAGCAGAACCACCGGGACAGAATACGAGCAGTACGTC.

The V gene is TRBV28, the J gene TRBJ2-7; D uncertain. Trimming removed 5 bases from V and 0 bases from J, with 20 bases in between. This CDR3 comprises 17 residues. Germline V gives CDR1 MDHEN, CDR2 SYDVKM. The CDR3 reads CASSIVWSWGSSYEQYF. The CDR3, as DNA: TGTGCCAGCAGTATAGTTTGGTCGTGGGGAAGCTCCTACGAGCAGTACTTC.

The chain carries TRBV28 and TRBJ2-1, with TRBD2 identical over 11 bases. The CDR3 spans 16 residues. V lost 3 bases to trimming and J lost 4 bases; unmatched junction nucleotides: 5. CDR1 is MDHEN and CDR2 is SYDVKM in the germline V gene. This CDR3 is CASSFSSGGWYNEQFF. In DNA form, the CDR3 reads TGTGCCAGCAGTTTTTCTAGCGGGGGGTGGTACAATGAGCAGTTCTTC.

This clone was seen more than once but under ten times. The chain recombines TRBV7-3 with TRBJ1-2; 11 bases are shared with TRBD1. Germline loops: CDR1 SGHTA, CDR2 FQGTGA. This CDR3 contains 13 residues. The V and J ends lost 5 bases and 6 bases, in that order; junction bases with no gene match: 2. The CDR3 loop reads CASSPGQGDGYTF. CDR3 DNA sequence: TGTGCCAGCAGCCCGGGACAGGGGGATGGCTACACCTTC.

This clone showed up just a few times. V and J are TRBV7-2 and TRBJ1-5; no definite D call. This CDR3 region has 13 residues. V shed 1 base and J shed 2 bases, with 3 bases lying between them. Germline V lookup: CDR1 SGHTA, CDR2 FQGNSA. CDR3 protein: CASSLGRNQPQHF. As DNA, the CDR3 is TGTGCCAGCAGCTTAGGGCGCAATCAGCCCCAGCATTTT.

This clone was picked up one time. This sequence joins TRBV18 and TRBJ2-7; weak D call: TRBD1 (5 bases). Per the germline V gene, CDR1 is KGHSH and CDR2 is LQKENI. This CDR3 comprises 15 residues. Trimming removed 3 bases at V and 1 base at J, with 13 bases between. In DNA form, the CDR3 reads TGTGCCAGCTCACCCCTTAGGGGAAGATCCTACGAGCAGTACTTC. Its translation: CASSPLRGRSYEQYF.

J is TRBJ2-2 and V is TRBV11-3; D is undetermined. CDR1 and CDR2 from the germline V gene are SGHNT and YENEEA. V lost 6 bases and J 5 bases, leaving 7 bases between the germline ends. The CDR3 totals 12 residues. The CDR3 DNA sequence: TGTGCCAGCAGAGACCCGACCGGGGAGCTGTTTTTT. Translating gives CASRDPTGELFF.

The V and J genes are TRBV10-2 and TRBJ2-3; TRBD2 matches at 9 bases. V dropped 5 bases and J dropped 1; count of bases not matched to a gene: 7. Germline V CDR1 and CDR2: WSHSY, SAAADI. The CDR3 sequence is 16 residues long. CDR3 in amino acids: CASSLGLAWGTDTQYF. The CDR3 DNA sequence: TGCGCCAGCAGTTTAGGACTAGCGTGGGGCACAGATACGCAGTATTTT.

The gene calls are TRBV7-2 and TRBJ2-2; either TRBD1 or TRBD2 may fit D (6 bases each). With 5 bases removed from V and 6 bases from J, the gap between germline ends came to 19 bases. The CDR3 is 16 residues long. Per germline, CDR1 SGHTA and CDR2 FQGNSA. Here the CDR3 reads CASSPSGGLRSGELFF. CDR3 coding DNA: TGTGCCAGCAGCCCGAGTGGGGGGCTACGCTCCGGGGAGCTGTTTTTT.

The chain couples TRBV10-3 to TRBJ1-2; 10 bases align to TRBD1. Germline loops: CDR1 ENHRY, CDR2 SYGVKD. Trimming took 6 bases from V and 6 from J; bases not matched to a gene: 1. CDR3 size: 12 residues. The CDR3 DNA sequence: TGTGCCATCAGCGGGACAGGGGATGGCTACACCTTC. It codes for CAISGTGDGYTF.

This chain uses TRBV6-4 with TRBJ2-7; D is uncertain. CDR3 length: 15 residues. Germline CDR1 reads MRHNA; CDR2 reads SNTAGT. The V and J ends lost 0 bases and 0 bases respectively, with 9 bases between them. In DNA, the CDR3 is TGTGCCAGCAGTGACTCGGCAGACCTCTCCTACGAGCAGTACTTC. Translation: CASSDSADLSYEQYF.